These 3 T cell receptor beta chains came from one sample sequenced in a study of liver allograft versus peripheral blood T cells. The wider study: T cell receptor repertoires in transplanted livers were compared with those in recipients' peripheral blood.

MiXCR was run by TCRdb on the reads, yielding one entry per CDR3 protein. The sample has some 15,000 distinct CDR3 sequences, around 21% seen once. These receptor sequences come from a human patient who had a liver transplant. Among the T cells, some may be from the graft donor.

V gene TRBV19 combines with J gene TRBJ1-4, with 9 bases matching TRBD1. The V and J ends lost 3 bases and 8 bases, in that order; junction bases with no gene match: 7. The CDR3 contains 15 residues. Per the germline V gene, CDR1 is LNHDA and CDR2 is SQIVND (reference sequence). For the CDR3, the DNA is TGTGCCAGTAGTATTTGGGGACAGGGAGGCGAAAAACTGTTTTTT. Translation gives CASSIWGQGGEKLFF.

The J gene is TRBJ2-7, the V gene TRBV5-4, with 7 bases lining up with TRBD1. The V gene's germline CDR1 is SGHNT and CDR2 YYREEE (reference sequence). J lost 4 bases, V lost 1 base, and 5 bases had no gene match. The CDR3 length is 14 residues. CDR3 sequence: CASSLTGAKYEQYF. The CDR3 region has the DNA TGTGCCAGCAGCTTGACAGGGGCGAAGTACGAGCAGTACTTC.

This clonotype has a handful of counts. The chain carries TRBV29-1 and TRBJ1-1, with D hard to call. The CDR3 extends over 15 amino acids. Germline assignment: CDR1 SQVTM and CDR2 ANQGSEA. The V and J ends lost 5 bases and 0 bases respectively, with 16 bases between them. CDR3 coding DNA: TGCAGCGTTCAGGCGGGGTGGGGAATGAACACTGAAGCTTTCTTT. Its protein product is CSVQAGWGMNTEAFF.